This T cell receptor beta chain is drawn from a study of metastatic and nonmetastatic thyroid tumors. Overall study context: Thyroid patients, malignant and benign, had repertoires compared across blood and tumor or nodule tissue.

Thyroid surgery had not been preceded by any treatment in any patient. CDR3 length equals 14 residues. The ends were cut back, 0 bases at V and 2 bases at J, with 9 bases in the middle. The germline CDR1 and CDR2 sequences are SGHRS and YFSETQ. MiXCR reprocessed the PCR reads for TCRdb. The sample carries approximately 13,000 clones, about 30% recorded once. The sample consisted of tumor tissue. The gene calls are TRBV5-1 and TRBJ2-7; D is ambiguous. The sequence was obtained from a female donor with papillary thyroid cancer or a benign thyroid nodule (not recorded which). Some clones in this sample may be carry-over from other donors' samples. The CDR3 region has the DNA TGCGCCAGCAGCTTGGCCTATCGTCCCTACGAGCAGTACTTC. Amino acids: CASSLAYRPYEQYF.